The 13 T cell receptor beta chains given below trace back to one sample, sequenced in a study of blood T cell repertoires in COVID-19. Repertoires were generated with immunoSEQ multiplex PCR, while TCRdb's copy carries only in-frame clones and drops some. Of hundreds of thousands of clones detected, approximately 81% appear once; the ten largest clones hold roughly 2.5%. Material: PBMCs or T cells enriched from blood (not recorded which). The receptor source for this set is a woman in her 50s who had recovered from COVID-19.

The chain links TRBV7-9 to TRBJ2-3; 14 bases fit TRBD2. Germline V CDR1 and CDR2: SEHNR, FQNEAQ (reference sequence). CDR3 size: 16 residues. V was clipped by 4 bases and J by 5 bases; unmatched bases: 5. CDR3 sequence reads: CASSWGLAGVLDTQYF. CDR3 nucleotides: TGTGCCAGCAGCTGGGGACTAGCGGGAGTGCTAGATACGCAGTATTTT. Full variable domain (missing parts from reference TRBV7-9 and TRBJ2-3): DTGVSQNPRHKITKRGQNVTFRCDPISEHNRLYWYRQTLGQGPEFLTYFQNEAQLEKSRLLSDRFSAERPKGSFSTLEIQRTEQGDSAMYLCASSWGLAGVLDTQYFGPGTRLTVL.

The chain joins TRBV5-4 to TRBJ2-7; 9 nucleotides line up with TRBD1. The germline CDR1 and CDR2 sequences are SGHNT and YYREEE (reference sequence). Trimming cost V 3 bases and J 6 bases; bases outside gene matches: 7. CDR3 length equals 14 residues. The CDR3 is CASSSGTGSLEQYF. The CDR3 nucleotides read TGTGCCAGCAGCTCCGGGACAGGGTCGCTCGAGCAGTACTTC.

The chain is built from TRBV5-1 and TRBJ1-2, with TRBD1 identical over 7 bases. Trimming removed 3 bases from V and 8 bases from J; junction bases left unmatched: 10. The length of the CDR3 is 14 residues. Germline V gives CDR1 SGHRS, CDR2 YFSETQ. The CDR3 sequence is CASSSPQGWDGYTF. In DNA form, the CDR3 reads TGCGCCAGCAGCTCTCCACAGGGGTGGGACGGCTACACCTTC.

The genes are TRBV10-3 and TRBJ2-5, with 7 bases matching TRBD1. The J segment lost 3 bases and the V segment lost 7 bases, leaving 11 bases of the junction unmatched. Germline-derived CDR1 and CDR2 are ENHRY and SYGVKD. The CDR3 extends over 15 amino acids. In DNA, the CDR3 is TGTGCCATCAAAAAAACAGGGGATGCCAAAGAGACCCAGTACTTC. Amino acid sequence: CAIKKTGDAKETQYF.

This chain joins TRBV19 and TRBJ1-2; the match to TRBD1 covers 9 bases. CDR3 length: 18 amino acids. The J segment lost 4 bases and the V segment lost 2 bases, leaving 14 bases of the junction unmatched. Germline assignment: CDR1 LNHDA and CDR2 SQIVND (reference sequence). The CDR3 is CASSINRAGTGYLYGYTF. The CDR3 bases are TGTGCCAGTAGTATAAACCGGGCTGGGACAGGGTATCTCTATGGCTACACCTTC.

The rearrangement joins TRBV6-2 or TRBV6-3 to TRBJ1-1; TRBD1 is a possible D gene (5 bases). This CDR3 contains 14 residues. CDR1 and CDR2 from the germline V gene are MNHEY and SVGEGT. V lost 1 base, J lost 1 base, and 7 bases lay in between. This CDR3 is CASSYLTANTEAFF. DNA of the CDR3: TGTGCCAGCAGTTACTTGACAGCGAACACTGAAGCTTTCTTT.

The rearrangement uses TRBV6-1 and TRBJ2-7; the D gene is possibly TRBD2 (6 bases). Germline CDR1 reads MNHNS; CDR2 reads SASEGT. The germline V and J ends were trimmed by 1 base and 4 bases, with 14 bases remaining between them. The CDR3 extends over 15 amino acids. The DNA for the CDR3 is TGTGCCAGCAGTGAAGTAAAGGGAGGACCGTACGAGCAGTACTTC. It encodes CASSEVKGGPYEQYF.

The chain is built from TRBV7-9 and TRBJ2-5, with 7 nucleotides matching TRBD2. Germline-derived CDR1 and CDR2 are SEHNR and FQNEAQ (reference sequence). The CDR3 is 15 residues long. The junction had 5 bases not matched to a gene; V was cut back by 1 base and J by 3 bases. The CDR3 DNA reads TGTGCCAGCAGCTTAGGATGGCTAGCGGAAGAGACCCAGTACTTC. It specifies CASSLGWLAEETQYF.

The count of this clone is one. The chain recombines TRBV28 with TRBJ1-2; 7 bases line up with TRBD1. Losses at the gene ends were 3 bases for V and 0 bases for J; bases not matched to a gene: 7. The CDR3 extends over 16 amino acids. Per germline, CDR1 MDHEN and CDR2 SYDVKM. Here the CDR3 reads CASSFPRQGSNYGYTF. CDR3 DNA sequence: TGTGCCAGCAGTTTCCCCAGACAGGGATCTAACTATGGCTACACCTTC.

The table lists this clone with a count of one. The chain combines TRBV9 with TRBJ1-6; D remains ambiguous. Trimming took 0 bases from V and 6 from J, leaving 7 bases between them. The CDR3 contains 14 residues. The germline gives CDR1 SGDLS, CDR2 YYNGEE. The CDR3 bases are TGTGCCAGCAGCGTAGGACTGATTAATTCACCCCTCCACTTT. Its protein product is CASSVGLINSPLHF.

The chain is built from TRBV11-3 and TRBJ2-5; maybe TRBD2 (6 bases). Germline values: CDR1 SGHNT, CDR2 YENEEA. The CDR3 consists of 15 residues. Trimming took 1 base from V and 1 from J, leaving 10 bases between them. CDR3 region: CASSLGGEPQETQYF. The CDR3 coding sequence is TGTGCCAGCAGCTTAGGGGGGGAACCCCAAGAGACCCAGTACTTC.

A single count supports this clone. V and J are TRBV9 and TRBJ2-2; the D gene is possibly TRBD1 (6 bases). The CDR3 is made up of 16 amino acids. V was trimmed by 1 base and J by 6 bases, leaving 16 bases between them. Per the germline V gene, CDR1 is SGDLS and CDR2 is YYNGEE. CDR3 coding DNA: TGTGCCAGCAGCGTATCTGGGGGCCTATTTCCCGGGGAGCTGTTTTTT. Translating it yields CASSVSGGLFPGELFF. The full variable domain, its missing parts supplied by reference TRBV9 and TRBJ2-2, is DSGVTQTPKHLITATGQRVTLRCSPRSGDLSVYWYQQSLDQGLQFLIQYYNGEERAKGNILERFSAQQFPDLHSELNLSSLELGDSALYFCASSVSGGLFPGELFFGEGSRLTVL.

This clone showed up just a few times. The sample has other DNA sequences that encode this CDR3 too. The chain is built from TRBV18 and TRBJ2-5, with TRBD1 matching over 7 bases. This CDR3 comprises 13 residues. Germline V gene sequence: CDR1 KGHSH, CDR2 LQKENI. The junction had 3 bases not matched to a gene; V was cut back by 6 bases and J by 2 bases. The CDR3 DNA sequence: TGTGCCAGCTCGCTGGGACAGCAAGAGACCCAGTACTTC. Translation: CASSLGQQETQYF.